The present T cell receptor beta chain was sequenced within a study of blood T cell repertoires in COVID-19. For the study at large: Collection of acute and convalescent COVID-19 samples took place in the United States, Italy and Spain. T cells, B-cell-depleted T cells, or PBMCs supplied cDNA or gDNA.

With V trimmed by 7 bases and J by 2 bases, 7 bases remained unmatched. Germline V gives CDR1 MDHEN, CDR2 SYDVKM. The CDR3 contains 15 residues. How the authors handled the data: Amplification with reference gene primers provided the estimates of nucleated cell counts. Method: immunoSEQ multiplex PCR; TCRdb's copy keeps in-frame clones and lacks some. V and J calls and clone size follow that table, whereas D and trimming were derived from the DNA. The repertoire includes roughly 34,000 clones, roughly nine tenths of them detected once, and about 10% sits in the top ten. The sequence came from a human donor with active COVID-19. The donor label of this sample is uncertain. V is TRBV28 and J is TRBJ2-3, with 9 bases identical to TRBD2. The sequencing sample was made of peripheral blood. CDR3 bases: TGTGCCAGCACTCCTCTAGCGGGACTCACAGATACGCAGTATTTT. Protein: CASTPLAGLTDTQYF.